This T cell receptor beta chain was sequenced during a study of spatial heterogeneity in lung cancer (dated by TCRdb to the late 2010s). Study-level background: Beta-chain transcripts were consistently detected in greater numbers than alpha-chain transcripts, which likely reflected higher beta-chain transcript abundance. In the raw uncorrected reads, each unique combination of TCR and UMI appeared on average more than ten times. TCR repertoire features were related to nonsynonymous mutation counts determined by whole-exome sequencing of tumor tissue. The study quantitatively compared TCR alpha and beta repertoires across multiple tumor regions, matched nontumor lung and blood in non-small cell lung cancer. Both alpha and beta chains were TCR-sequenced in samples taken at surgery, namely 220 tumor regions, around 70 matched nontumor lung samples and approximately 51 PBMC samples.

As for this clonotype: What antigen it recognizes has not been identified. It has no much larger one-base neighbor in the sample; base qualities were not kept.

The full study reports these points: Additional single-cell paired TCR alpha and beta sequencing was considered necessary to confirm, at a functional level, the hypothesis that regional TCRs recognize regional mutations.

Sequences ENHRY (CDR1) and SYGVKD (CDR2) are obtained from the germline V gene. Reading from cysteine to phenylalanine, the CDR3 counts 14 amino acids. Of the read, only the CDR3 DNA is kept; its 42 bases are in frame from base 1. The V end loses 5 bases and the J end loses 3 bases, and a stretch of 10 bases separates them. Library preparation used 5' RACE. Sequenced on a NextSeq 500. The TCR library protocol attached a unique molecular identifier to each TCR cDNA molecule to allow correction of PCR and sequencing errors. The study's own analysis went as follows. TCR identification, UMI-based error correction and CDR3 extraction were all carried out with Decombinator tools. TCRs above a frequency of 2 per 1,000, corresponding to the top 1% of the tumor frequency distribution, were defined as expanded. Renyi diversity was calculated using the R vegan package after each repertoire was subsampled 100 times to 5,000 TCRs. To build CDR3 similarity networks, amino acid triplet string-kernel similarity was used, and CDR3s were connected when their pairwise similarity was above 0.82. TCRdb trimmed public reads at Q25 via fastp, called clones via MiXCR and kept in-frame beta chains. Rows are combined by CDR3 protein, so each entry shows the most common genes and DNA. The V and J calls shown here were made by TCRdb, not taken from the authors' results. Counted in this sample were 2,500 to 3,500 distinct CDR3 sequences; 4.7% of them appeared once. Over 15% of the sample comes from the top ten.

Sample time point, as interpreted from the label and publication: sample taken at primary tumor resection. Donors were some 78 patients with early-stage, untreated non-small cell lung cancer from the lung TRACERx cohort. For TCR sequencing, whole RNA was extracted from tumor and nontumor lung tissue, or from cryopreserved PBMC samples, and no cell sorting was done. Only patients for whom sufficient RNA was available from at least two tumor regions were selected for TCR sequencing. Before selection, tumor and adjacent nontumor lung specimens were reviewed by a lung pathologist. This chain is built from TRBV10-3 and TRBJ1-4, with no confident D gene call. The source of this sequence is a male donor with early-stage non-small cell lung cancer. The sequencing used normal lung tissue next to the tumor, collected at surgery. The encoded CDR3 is CAISPRAANEKLFF. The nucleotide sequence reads TGTGCCATCAGTCCTAGAGCGGCTAATGAAAAACTGTTTTTT.